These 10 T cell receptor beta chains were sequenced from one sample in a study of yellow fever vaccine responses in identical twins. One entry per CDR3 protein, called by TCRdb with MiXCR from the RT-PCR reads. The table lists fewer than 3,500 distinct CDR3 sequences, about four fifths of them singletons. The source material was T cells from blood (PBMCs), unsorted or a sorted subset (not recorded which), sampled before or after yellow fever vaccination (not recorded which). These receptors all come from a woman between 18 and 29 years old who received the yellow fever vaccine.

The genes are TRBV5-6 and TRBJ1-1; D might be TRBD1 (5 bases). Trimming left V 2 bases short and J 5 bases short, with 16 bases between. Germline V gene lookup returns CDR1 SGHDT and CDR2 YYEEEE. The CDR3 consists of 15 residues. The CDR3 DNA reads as TGTGCCAGCAGCTTACGGGACCCCGGGTATACTGAAGCTTTCTTT. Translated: CASSLRDPGYTEAFF.

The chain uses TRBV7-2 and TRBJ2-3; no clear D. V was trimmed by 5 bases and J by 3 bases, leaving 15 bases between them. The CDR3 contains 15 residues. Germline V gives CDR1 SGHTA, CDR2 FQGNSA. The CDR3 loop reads CASSPRVWGTDTQYF. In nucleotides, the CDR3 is TGTGCCAGCAGCCCTCGGGTCTGGGGTACAGATACGCAGTATTTT.

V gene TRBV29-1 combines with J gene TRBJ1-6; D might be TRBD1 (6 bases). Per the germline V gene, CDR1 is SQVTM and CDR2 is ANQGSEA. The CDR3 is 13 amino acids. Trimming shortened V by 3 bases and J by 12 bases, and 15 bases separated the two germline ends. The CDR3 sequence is CSVEFAGAGPLHF. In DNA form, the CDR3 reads TGCAGCGTTGAGTTTGCGGGGGCAGGACCCCTCCACTTT.

The CDR3 DNA reads TGCAGCGTTGGGCTAGCAGCGGGAGGTGAGCAGTTCTTC. Protein: CSVGLAAGGEQFF. This chain connects TRBV29-1 to TRBJ2-1; 9 bases fit TRBD2. The CDR3 extends over 13 amino acids. CDR1 is SQVTM, CDR2 ANQGSEA, per germline. The ends lost 4 bases at V and 9 bases at J; junction bases unmatched: 7.

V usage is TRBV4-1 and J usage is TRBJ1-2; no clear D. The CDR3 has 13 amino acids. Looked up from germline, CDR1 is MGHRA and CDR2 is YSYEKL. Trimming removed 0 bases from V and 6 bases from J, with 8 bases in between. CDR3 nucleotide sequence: TGCGCCAGCAGCCAAGAAGGGTTCGATGGCTACACCTTC. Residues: CASSQEGFDGYTF.

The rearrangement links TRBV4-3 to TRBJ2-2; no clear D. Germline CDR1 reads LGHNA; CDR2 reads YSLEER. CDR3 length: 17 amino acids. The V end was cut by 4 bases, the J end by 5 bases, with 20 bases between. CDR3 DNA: TGCGCCAGCAGCCCCGGTCCGGACGTGATCCCTACCGGGGAGCTGTTTTTT. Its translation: CASSPGPDVIPTGELFF.

The DNA of the CDR3 is TGTGCCAGCAGACCACCCGGGTGGACCTCCAAGTCCGAGCAGTACTTC. This encodes CASRPPGWTSKSEQYF. The rearrangement joins TRBV11-2 to TRBJ2-7; no clear D gene. CDR1 and CDR2 from the germline V gene are SGHAT and FQNNGV. CDR3 length: 16 residues. Between the trimmed V and J ends, which lost 6 bases and 6 bases, there was a span of 24 bases.

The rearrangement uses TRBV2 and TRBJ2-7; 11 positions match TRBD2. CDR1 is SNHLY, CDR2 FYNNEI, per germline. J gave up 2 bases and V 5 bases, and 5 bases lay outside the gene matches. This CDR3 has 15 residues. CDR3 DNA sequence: TGTGCCAGCAGTAATAGCGGGAGGGGAACCTACGAGCAGTACTTC. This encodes CASSNSGRGTYEQYF.

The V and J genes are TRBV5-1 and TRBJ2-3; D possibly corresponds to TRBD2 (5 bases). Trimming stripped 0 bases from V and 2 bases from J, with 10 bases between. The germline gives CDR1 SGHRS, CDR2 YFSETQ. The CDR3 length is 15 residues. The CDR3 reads CASSLEGLTTDTQYF. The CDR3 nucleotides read TGCGCCAGCAGCTTGGAAGGACTTACCACAGATACGCAGTATTTT.

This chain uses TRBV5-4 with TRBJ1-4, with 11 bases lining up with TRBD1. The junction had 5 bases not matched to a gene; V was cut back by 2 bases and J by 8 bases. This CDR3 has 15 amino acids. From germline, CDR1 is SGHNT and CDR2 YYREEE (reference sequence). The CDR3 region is CASSFAGTGGEKLFF. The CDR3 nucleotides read TGTGCCAGCAGCTTCGCCGGGACAGGGGGGGAAAAACTGTTTTTT. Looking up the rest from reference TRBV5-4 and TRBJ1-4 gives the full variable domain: ETGVTQSPTHLIKTRGQQVTLRCSSQSGHNTVSWYQQALGQGPQFIFQYYREEENGRGNFPPRFSGLQFPNYSSELNVNALELDDSALYLCASSFAGTGGEKLFFGSGTQLSVL.